The following is a T cell receptor (beta chain) sequence with its context. The V and J ends lost 10 bases and 0 bases, in that order; junction bases with no gene match: 6. This CDR3 has 14 amino acids. The V gene's germline CDR1 is LNHDA and CDR2 SQIVND (reference sequence). This sample is part of a study of blood T cell repertoires in COVID-19. Study information: Collection of acute and convalescent COVID-19 samples took place in the United States, Italy and Spain.

Sequencing was performed with immunoSEQ multiplex PCR; in TCRdb, only in-frame clones are kept and a portion is missing. Of about 180,000 clones listed, approximately 87% are singletons. Sequences were obtained from peripheral blood. The rearrangement joins TRBV19 to TRBJ2-1; TRBD1 matches 7 bases. The clonotype was recovered from a man between 65 and 80 years old with active or convalescent COVID-19. The chain's CDR3 is CAISDRSSYNEQFF. Written as DNA, the CDR3 is TGTGCCATTTCGGACAGGAGCTCCTACAATGAGCAGTTCTTC.